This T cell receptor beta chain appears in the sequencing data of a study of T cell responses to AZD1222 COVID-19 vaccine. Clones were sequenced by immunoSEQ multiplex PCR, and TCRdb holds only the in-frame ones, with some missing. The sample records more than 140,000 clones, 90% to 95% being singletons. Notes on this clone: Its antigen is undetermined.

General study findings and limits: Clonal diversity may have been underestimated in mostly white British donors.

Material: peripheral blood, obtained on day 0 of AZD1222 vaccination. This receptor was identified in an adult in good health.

The CDR3 bases are TGTGCCAGCAGTTACCACAGGGCCATGAACACTGAAGCTTTCTTT. Its protein is CASSYHRAMNTEAFF. V is TRBV5-6 and J is TRBJ1-1, with D perhaps matching TRBD1 (6 bases). Trimming stripped 5 bases from V and 0 bases from J, with 14 bases between. From germline, CDR1 is SGHDT and CDR2 YYEEEE. The CDR3 is made up of 15 amino acids.